Included here is one TCR beta chain sequence, with context. This specimen belongs to a study of T cell changes during pregnancy in multiple sclerosis. Clones were sequenced by immunoSEQ multiplex PCR, and TCRdb holds only the in-frame ones, with some missing. The sample comprises about 33,000 clones, about 91% of which are singletons, and approximately 3% rests with the top ten. Losses at the gene ends were 4 bases for V and 0 bases for J; bases not matched to a gene: 14. The CDR3 extends over 19 amino acids. The germline V gene encodes CDR1 SGHNT and CDR2 YYREEE (reference sequence). Sequencing used CD4+ T cells from peripheral blood mononuclear cells, obtained in the third trimester of pregnancy. This chain uses TRBV5-4 with TRBJ2-5; 11 nucleotides line up with TRBD1. This TCR was sampled from a female donor in good health, enrolled as a control in a pregnancy study. The CDR3 nucleotides are TGTGCCAGCAGCCCGGGATTCCGGGACAGGGGGGTGTACCAAGAGACCCAGTACTTC. The encoded protein is CASSPGFRDRGVYQETQYF.